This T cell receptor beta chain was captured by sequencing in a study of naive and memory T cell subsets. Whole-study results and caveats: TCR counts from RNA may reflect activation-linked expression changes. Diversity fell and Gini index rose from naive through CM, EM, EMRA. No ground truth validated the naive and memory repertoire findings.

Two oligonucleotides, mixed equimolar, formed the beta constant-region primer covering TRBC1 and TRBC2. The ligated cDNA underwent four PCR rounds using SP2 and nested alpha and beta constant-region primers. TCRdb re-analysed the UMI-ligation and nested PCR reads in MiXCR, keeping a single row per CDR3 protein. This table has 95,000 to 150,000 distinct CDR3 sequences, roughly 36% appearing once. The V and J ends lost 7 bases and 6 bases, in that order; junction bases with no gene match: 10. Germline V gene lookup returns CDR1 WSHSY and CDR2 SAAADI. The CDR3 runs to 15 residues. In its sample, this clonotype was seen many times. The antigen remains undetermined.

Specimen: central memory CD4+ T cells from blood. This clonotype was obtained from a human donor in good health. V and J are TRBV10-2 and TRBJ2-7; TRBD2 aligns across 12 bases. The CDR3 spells CASTPTSGRGGEQYF. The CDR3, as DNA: TGCGCCAGCACCCCGACTAGCGGGAGAGGTGGCGAGCAGTACTTC.